This T cell receptor beta chain is drawn from a study of blood T cell repertoires in COVID-19 (dated by TCRdb to the early 2020s). Background on the whole study: Collaborator samples came from the United States, Italy and Spain and covered acute and convalescent phases of COVID-19. The prospective study material was composed of cDNA or gDNA derived from T cells, B-cell-depleted T cells, or PBMCs. Deeply sampled blood TCRbeta repertoires from subjects exposed to, actively infected with, or recovered from COVID-19 were included in the dataset. The repertoires were made available in a free public database intended to serve as a resource for research on the immune response to SARS-CoV-2. The samples were drawn from the first 160 participants of the ongoing ImmuneRACE study and from 1,200 or so subjects provided by 6 global collaborators. Sample metadata almost always included a de-identified subject ID, COVID-19 status, age in years and sex. HLA class I and class II types, where available, came from metadata supplied by the sample provider rather than from assay-based typing. General study outcomes and caveats: Clinical and demographic metadata were provided uncurated, with the amount varying by source and participant.

One collaborating source in Seattle enrolled patients during active infection and followed them longitudinally through the course of disease. The collaborating institutions used their own protocols to collect whole blood in K2EDTA tubes. For TCRbeta analysis, collaborator samples were shipped as frozen whole blood, as isolated PBMCs, or as DNA extracted from either sample type. The CDR3 goes from the cysteine to the phenylalanine over 15 residues. Only the CDR3 portion is preserved as DNA: 45 bases, with reading frame beginning at the first base. CDR1 MNHEY and CDR2 SMNVEV were looked up in the germline V gene (reference sequence). V was cut back by 2 bases and J by 7 bases, leaving a gap of 16 bases between them. This clone was seen only once. Its antigen is currently not known. It has no much larger one-base neighbor in the sample; base qualities were not kept. The immunoSEQ Assay, a bias-controlled multiplex PCR, was used to amplify TCRbeta CDR3 regions from genomic DNA. For the original study's pipeline: Within the assay, amplification of reference gene primers was used to estimate how many nucleated cells each sample contained. Sequence reads were collapsed and filtered to measure the absolute abundance of every unique TCRbeta CDR3 rearrangement. For each sample, productive Simpson clonality was calculated by taking the square root of Simpson's diversity index across productive rearrangements. The table was pulled from immuneACCESS by TCRdb, which kept in-frame rearrangements only. Such tables lose some clones; where checked, under half of the loss comes from unresolved V genes, and the rest has no known cause. That table is the source of V, J and clone size, and D and trimming were worked out from the DNA. The sample data list approximately 180,000 clones, and about 83% of these were observed just once. 18% of the sample lies in the top ten.

The rearrangement joined TRBV27 to TRBJ2-3; the best D guess is TRBD1, with 5 bases matching. The receptor was derived from an older person with COVID-19, enrolled during active disease. Sequenced input: peripheral blood. The CDR3 region: CASSLVQEGSNTQYF. DNA sequence: TGTGCCAGCAGTTTAGTACAGGAAGGGTCTAATACGCAGTATTTT.